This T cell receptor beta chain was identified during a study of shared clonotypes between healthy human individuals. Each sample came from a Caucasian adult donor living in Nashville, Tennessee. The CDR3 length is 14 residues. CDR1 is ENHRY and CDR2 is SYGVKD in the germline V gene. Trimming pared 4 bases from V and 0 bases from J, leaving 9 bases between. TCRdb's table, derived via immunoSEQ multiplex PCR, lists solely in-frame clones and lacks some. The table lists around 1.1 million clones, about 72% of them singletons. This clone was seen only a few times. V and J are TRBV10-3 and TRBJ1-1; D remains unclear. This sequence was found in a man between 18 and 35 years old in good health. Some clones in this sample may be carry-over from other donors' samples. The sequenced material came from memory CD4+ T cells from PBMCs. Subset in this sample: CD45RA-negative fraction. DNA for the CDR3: TGTGCCATCAGTGGTACAGCCATGAACACTGAAGCTTTCTTT. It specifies CAISGTAMNTEAFF.